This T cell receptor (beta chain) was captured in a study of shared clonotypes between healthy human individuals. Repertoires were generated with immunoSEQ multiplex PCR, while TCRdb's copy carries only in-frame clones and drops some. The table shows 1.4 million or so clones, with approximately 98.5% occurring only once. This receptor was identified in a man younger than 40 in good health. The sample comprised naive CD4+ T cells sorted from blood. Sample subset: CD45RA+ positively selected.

The chain's CDR3 is CSVEERPSETGELFF. CDR3 nucleotide sequence: TGCAGCGTTGAAGAAAGGCCTAGCGAGACCGGGGAGCTGTTTTTT. This chain connects TRBV29-1 to TRBJ2-2; a possible D gene is TRBD2 (6 bases). The length of the CDR3 is 15 residues. CDR1 SQVTM and CDR2 ANQGSEA come from the germline V gene. Deletions cut 0 bases from V and 5 bases from J, with 13 bases between.